Each of the 5 T cell receptor beta chains below was sequenced from the same sample in a study of blood T cell repertoires in COVID-19. Libraries were prepared by immunoSEQ multiplex PCR; TCRdb keeps only in-frame clonotypes and omits some of them. The sample holds about 150,000 clones, roughly 80% seen once. Sequencing input: peripheral blood. The receptors here all came from a man between 45 and 60 years old with acute or convalescent COVID-19.

The J gene is TRBJ1-5, the V gene TRBV23-1, with D unclear. TRBV23-1 is filed as an ORF, its function uncertain. This CDR3 is 18 amino acids long. Trimming pared 8 bases from V and 2 bases from J, leaving 25 bases between. The CDR3: CASGAGIRPICGNQPQHF. CDR3 in DNA: TGCGCCAGCGGCGCCGGGATACGCCCGATATGCGGCAATCAGCCCCAGCATTTT.

The chain uses TRBV19 and TRBJ1-4; the match to TRBD1 covers 7 bases. The CDR3 is made up of 15 amino acids. The junction had 12 bases not matched to a gene; V was cut back by 6 bases and J by 8 bases. Per the germline V gene, CDR1 is LNHDA and CDR2 is SQIVND (reference sequence). CDR3 nucleotide sequence: TGTGCCAGTAGCCTGTTGCTGACAGGGCCAGAAAAACTGTTTTTT. Protein sequence: CASSLLLTGPEKLFF.

The sample holds one count of this clone. The CDR3 nucleotides read TGTGCCAGCAGTGAAGCGGGGGGAAAGACCCAGTACTTC. This translates into CASSEAGGKTQYF. This sequence joins TRBV2 and TRBJ2-5; a possible D gene is TRBD2 (6 bases). This CDR3 comprises 13 residues. Trimming pared 0 bases from V and 6 bases from J, leaving 8 bases between. The V gene's germline CDR1 is SNHLY and CDR2 FYNNEI.

The genes are TRBV21-1 and TRBJ1-4. TRBV21-1 is listed as a pseudogene. The CDR3 is 17 residues long. The CDR3 DNA reads as TGTGCCAGCAGCAAAGAGGAGACTTTGACAACTAATGAAAAACTGTTTTTT. It codes for CASSKEETLTTNEKLFF.

The chain joins TRBV5-1 to TRBJ1-2; 7 nucleotides line up with TRBD1. The CDR3 consists of 14 residues. V lost 4 bases to trimming and J lost 7 bases; unmatched junction nucleotides: 10. Germline CDR1 and CDR2: SGHRS and YFSETQ. The CDR3 region has the DNA TGCGCCAGCAGCGACGCAGGGGGTTCTGGTGGCTACACCTTC. Residues: CASSDAGGSGGYTF.